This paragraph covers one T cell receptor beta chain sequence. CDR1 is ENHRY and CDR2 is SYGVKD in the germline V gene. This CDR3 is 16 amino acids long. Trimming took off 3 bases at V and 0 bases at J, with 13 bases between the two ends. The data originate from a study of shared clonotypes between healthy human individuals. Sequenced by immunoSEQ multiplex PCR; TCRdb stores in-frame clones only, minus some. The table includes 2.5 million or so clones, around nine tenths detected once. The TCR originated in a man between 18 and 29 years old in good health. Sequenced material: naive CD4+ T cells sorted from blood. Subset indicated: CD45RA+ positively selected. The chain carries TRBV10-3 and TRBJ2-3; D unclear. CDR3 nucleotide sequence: TGTGCCATCAGTGATAAGGCCGGATCTAGCACAGATACGCAGTATTTT. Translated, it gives CAISDKAGSSTDTQYF.